These 11 T cell receptor beta chains were all obtained from the same sample, sequenced in a study of CDR3 diversity in severe acne. MiXCR, applied by TCRdb to the PCR reads, yields one record per CDR3 protein. The table has roughly 81,000 distinct CDR3 sequences, around half seen once. The specimen was blood. These receptors were collected from a male donor in good health, serving as a control.

This chain joins TRBV20-1 and TRBJ1-5, with 7 bases aligning to TRBD1. CDR3 length: 13 amino acids. V lost 6 bases to trimming and J lost 3 bases; unmatched junction nucleotides: 5. The germline V gene encodes CDR1 DFQATT and CDR2 SNEGSKA (reference sequence). CDR3 coding DNA: TGCAGTGCAAGGGGACAGCTCAATCAGCCCCAGCATTTT. It yields the protein CSARGQLNQPQHF.

This clonotype was seen more than once but under ten times. This rearrangement joins TRBV15 to TRBJ2-5; 9 bases line up with TRBD2. V was pared by 4 bases and J by 5 bases, with 17 bases of the junction left unmatched. The CDR3 runs 18 residues. CDR1 and CDR2 (germline): LNHNV, YYDKDF (reference sequence). Written as DNA, the CDR3 is TGTGCCACCAGCACTTACGCAAGAGCGGGAGGTATTAGGGAGACCCAGTACTTC. It yields the protein CATSTYARAGGIRETQYF.

In the case of this clonotype: The junction departs from the called germline gene at one end, perhaps through a read error. The rearrangement uses TRBV6-4 and TRBJ2-2; TRBD2 is a possible D gene (7 bases). Per germline, CDR1 MRHNA and CDR2 SNTAGT. The CDR3 runs to 15 residues. CDR3 residues: CASRGGGGGGGGLFF. CDR3 nucleotides: TGTGCCAGCAGAGGGGGGGGGGGGGGGGGGGGGGGGCTGTTTTTT.

This chain joins TRBV11-3 and TRBJ2-3, with 7 bases lining up with TRBD2. The CDR3 is 19 residues long. V shed 5 bases, J shed 2 bases, and the junction held 19 bases outside the gene matches. Looked up from germline, CDR1 is SGHNT and CDR2 is YENEEA. CDR3 sequence reads: CASSLRGGRMGWYTDTQYF. The CDR3 nucleotides read TGTGCCAGCAGCCTACGGGGCGGGAGAATGGGGTGGTACACAGATACGCAGTATTTT.

The rearrangement uses TRBV7-8 and TRBJ2-3, with 10 bases that match TRBD1. CDR1 is SGHVS and CDR2 is FQNEAQ in the germline V gene. The CDR3 extends over 17 amino acids. The ends lost 6 bases at V and 2 bases at J; junction bases unmatched: 11. The DNA for the CDR3 is TGTGCCAGCAGTCAAGACGGGGACAGGGGAAACACAGATACGCAGTATTTT. As protein: CASSQDGDRGNTDTQYF.

V usage is TRBV24-1 and J usage is TRBJ2-3; maybe TRBD2 (5 bases). The V end was cut by 7 bases, the J end by 4 bases, with 11 bases between. The CDR3 loop spans 13 amino acids. Germline V gene lookup returns CDR1 KGHDR and CDR2 SFDVKD. CDR3 region: CATSGSGADTQYF. The CDR3, as DNA: TGTGCCACCAGCGGTTCCGGGGCAGATACGCAGTATTTT.

The chain combines TRBV4-1 with TRBJ1-2, with D perhaps matching TRBD1 (5 bases). CDR1 is MGHRA, CDR2 YSYEKL, per germline. This CDR3 contains 15 residues. V lost 1 base, J lost 2 bases, and 11 bases lay in between. CDR3 amino acids: CASSQVTGANYGYTF. Written as DNA, the CDR3 is TGCGCCAGCAGCCAAGTGACCGGGGCGAACTATGGCTACACCTTC.

The chain recombines TRBV12-3 or TRBV12-4 with TRBJ1-2, with 7 positions matching TRBD1. The CDR3 is 14 residues long. Trimming removed 8 bases from V and 4 bases from J; junction bases left unmatched: 10. As DNA, the CDR3 is TGTGCCAGCCGGGGGTCGACAGGGTCCTATGGCTACACCTTC. The encoded protein is CASRGSTGSYGYTF.

Ten or more counts support this clonotype. This chain connects TRBV4-2 to TRBJ1-1; D possibly corresponds to TRBD1 (5 bases). From germline, CDR1 is LGHNA and CDR2 YNFKEQ. V was trimmed by 3 bases and J by 2 bases, leaving 13 bases between them. The CDR3 sequence is 15 residues long. The CDR3 spells CASSQILTVNTEAFF. The CDR3 DNA is TGTGCCAGCAGCCAGATCCTGACAGTCAACACTGAAGCTTTCTTT.

Concerning this clonotype itself: This CDR3 is missing its conserved last phenylalanine or tryptophan, likely due to a read error. The DNA is left out, because the CDR3 cannot be placed on it with certainty; the CDR3 is given as TCRdb lists it. V is TRBV4-1 and J is TRBJ2-6. Both ends counted, the CDR3 spans 9 residues. The germline gives CDR1 MGHRA, CDR2 YSYEKL. CDR3 amino acids: CASSPDLTS.

This rearrangement joins TRBV12-3 or TRBV12-4 to TRBJ2-2; D unclear. V gave up 3 bases and J gave up 4 bases, with 6 bases separating them. The CDR3 extends over 13 amino acids. The CDR3 region is CASSFKGTGELFF. CDR3 coding DNA: TGTGCCAGCAGTTTTAAAGGCACCGGGGAGCTGTTTTTT.